This TCR beta chain derives from a study of OX40 agonist ivuxolimab in advanced cancers. Germline V lookup: CDR1 LNHDA, CDR2 SQIVND (reference sequence). This CDR3 contains 15 residues. Trimming at V came to 7 bases and at J to 5 bases, leaving 9 bases not matched to a gene. The protocol was immunoSEQ multiplex PCR, while the TCRdb copy is restricted to in-frame clones and leaves out a portion. This sample carries 70,000 to 95,000 clones, about 90% of them seen once, and the ten largest clones take about 0.57%. This specimen was CD4+ or CD8+ T cells sorted from blood, taken in a trial of the OX40 agonist ivuxolimab. This sequence was found in an adult with an advanced solid tumor such as melanoma, head and neck, liver or kidney cancer. This rearrangement joins TRBV19 to TRBJ2-3, with 10 bases fitting TRBD1. Here the CDR3 DNA reads TGTGCCAGTAACAAGTTTGGACAGGGGGGAGATACGCAGTATTTT. Its translation is CASNKFGQGGDTQYF.